This is a list of T cell receptor beta chains from one sample in a study of T-cell reconstitution after alpha-beta-depleted transplantation in children. TCRdb analysed the PCR reads with MiXCR anew, one entry per CDR3 protein. The data contain hundreds of thousands of distinct CDR3 sequences, 8.5% to 10% of them singletons. The sequences come from PBMCs from the stem cell graft donor, collected from the stem cell graft. The receptors here all came from a human donor who donated a stem cell graft to a child with acute lymphoblastic leukemia. Each CDR3 is given with its conserved first and last residue. Each record gives: V gene, J gene, clone size, D gene, CDR3 protein, CDR3 DNA. D genes are given only for firm matches. Clone size is not always given. Where it is, it says once, few, many or a class for expanded clones.

TRBV24-1	TRBJ2-2	many	NA	CATSDPLNKNTGELFF	TGTGCCACCAGTGATCCGCTCAACAAAAACACCGGGGAGCTGTTTTTT
TRBV10-3	TRBJ1-4	many	TRBD1	CAIRGDRDGEKLFF	TGTGCCATCAGGGGGGACAGGGACGGTGAAAAACTGTTTTTT
TRBV20-1	TRBJ2-7	few	NA	CSAREWRSYEQYF	TGCAGTGCTAGAGAGTGGAGATCCTACGAGCAGTACTTC
TRBV29-1	TRBJ2-5	many	NA	CSVVQGGETQYF	TGCAGCGTTGTTCAGGGCGGGGAGACCCAGTACTTC
TRBV4-3	TRBJ1-2	many	NA	CASSQERRIYGYTF	TGCGCCAGCAGCCAAGAGAGAAGGATCTATGGCTACACCTTC
TRBV19	TRBJ2-1	few	NA	CASSITASYNEQFF	TGTGCCAGTAGTATTACCGCCTCCTACAATGAGCAGTTCTTC
TRBV15	TRBJ1-5	NA	TRBD1	CATRVGQASQPQHF	TGTGCCACCAGAGTGGGACAGGCGAGTCAGCCCCAGCATTTT
TRBV28	TRBJ2-4	few	TRBD2	CASSLGLAGTIAKNIQYF	TGTGCCAGCAGTTTAGGCCTAGCGGGGACTATAGCCAAAAACATTCAGTACTTC
TRBV15	TRBJ2-1	NA	NA	CATSPDRNEQFF	TGTGCCACCAGCCCCGACAGGAATGAGCAGTTCTTC
TRBV10-3	TRBJ2-5	few	TRBD2	CAISDPSGGAQETQYF	TGTGCCATCAGTGATCCCAGCGGGGGGGCACAAGAGACCCAGTACTTC
TRBV20-1	TRBJ2-5	many	TRBD1	CSGGAGGETQYF	TGCAGTGGAGGGGCAGGGGGAGAGACCCAGTACTTC
TRBV20-1	TRBJ2-1	many	TRBD1	CSALGRGLYNEQFF	TGCAGTGCCTTAGGAAGGGGGCTCTACAATGAGCAGTTCTTC
TRBV19	TRBJ1-5	NA	NA	CASSILASNQPQHF	TGTGCCAGTAGTATTTTAGCCAGCAATCAGCCCCAGCATTTT
TRBV6-6	TRBJ1-2	few	NA	CASSYHITETNYGYTF	TGTGCCAGCAGTTACCATATCACAGAAACTAACTATGGCTACACCTTC
TRBV29-1	TRBJ1-1	many	NA	CSINRRTEAFF	TGCAGCATTAACAGGCGCACTGAAGCTTTCTTT
TRBV5-5	TRBJ2-1	NA	NA	CASSLETVGLSDEQFF	TGTGCCAGCAGCTTGGAGACAGTAGGGTTATCTGATGAGCAGTTCTTC
TRBV4-2	TRBJ2-2	NA	NA	CASSPHSGDGTGELFF	TGTGCCAGCAGCCCCCATTCAGGGGACGGCACCGGGGAGCTGTTTTTT
TRBV3-1	TRBJ1-2	NA	NA	CASSQGFFGYTF	TGTGCCAGCAGCCAAGGGTTTTTCGGCTACACCTTC
TRBV11-2	TRBJ2-3	many	NA	CASTQAGDTQYF	TGTGCCAGCACCCAGGCTGGGGATACGCAGTATTTT
TRBV25-1	TRBJ1-1	few	NA	CASSVEVNTEAFF	TGTGCCAGCAGTGTCGAAGTGAACACTGAAGCTTTCTTT
TRBV18	TRBJ2-7	NA	NA	CASSPLDLAEQYF	TGTGCCAGCTCACCACTGGACTTGGCCGAGCAGTACTTC
TRBV29-1	TRBJ1-3	NA	NA	CSVVLSGNTIYF	TGCAGCGTTGTGCTATCTGGAAACACCATATATTTT
TRBV12-3/TRBV12-4	TRBJ1-3	NA	NA	CASSSTGLVRNTIYF	TGTGCCAGCAGCAGCACAGGGTTAGTTAGAAACACCATATATTTT
TRBV20-1	TRBJ2-5	NA	NA	CSASPLGRDQETQYF	TGCAGTGCTAGCCCACTGGGCAGGGACCAAGAGACCCAGTACTTC
TRBV27	TRBJ2-7	NA	TRBD2	CASSPFTSGGSYEQYF	TGTGCCAGCAGTCCCTTTACTAGCGGGGGTTCCTACGAGCAGTACTTC
TRBV12-3/TRBV12-4	TRBJ1-2	NA	TRBD1	CASSRDRGKGGYTF	TGTGCCAGCAGTCGGGACAGGGGAAAGGGTGGCTACACCTTC
TRBV4-2	TRBJ1-2	NA	NA	CASSQEKMGVYGYTF	TGTGCCAGCAGCCAAGAAAAGATGGGTGTCTATGGCTACACCTTC
TRBV5-1	TRBJ2-3	many	NA	CASSLADRTDTQYF	TGCGCCAGCAGCTTGGCTGACCGCACAGATACGCAGTATTTT
TRBV4-3	TRBJ2-1	few	TRBD2	CASSGAGGLSVNEQFF	TGCGCCAGCAGCGGGGCGGGGGGATTGTCAGTCAATGAGCAGTTCTTC
TRBV30	TRBJ2-1	many	TRBD1	CAWSDGTQGYNEQFF	TGTGCCTGGAGTGACGGGACACAGGGGTACAATGAGCAGTTCTTC
TRBV12-3/TRBV12-4	TRBJ1-1	few	NA	CASSASGVMGPNTEAFF	TGTGCCAGCAGCGCTTCGGGGGTAATGGGTCCAAACACTGAAGCTTTCTTT
TRBV7-7	TRBJ2-3	NA	TRBD1	CASSRGQGESDTQYF	TGTGCCAGCAGCAGGGGACAGGGGGAATCAGATACGCAGTATTTT
TRBV4-3	TRBJ2-3	NA	TRBD1	CASSQDWTTGWSDTQYF	TGCGCCAGCAGCCAAGATTGGACGACAGGGTGGTCAGATACGCAGTATTTT
TRBV11-2	TRBJ1-5	few	TRBD1	CASSLGPGGTQPQHF	TGTGCCAGCAGCTTAGGTCCAGGGGGCACTCAGCCCCAGCATTTT
TRBV29-1	TRBJ1-3	NA	NA	CSVGKTASSGNTIYF	TGCAGCGTTGGAAAGACGGCGAGCTCTGGAAACACCATATATTTT
TRBV12-3/TRBV12-4	TRBJ2-3	many	TRBD1	CASSFADRGQDTQYF	TGTGCCAGCAGTTTTGCGGACAGGGGGCAAGATACGCAGTATTTT
TRBV6-5	TRBJ2-3	few	TRBD2	CASSSNWIAGYTDTQYF	TGTGCCAGCAGTTCCAATTGGATAGCGGGGTACACAGATACGCAGTATTTT
TRBV11-2	TRBJ2-2	NA	NA	CASSLRSGTGELFF	TGTGCCAGCAGTTTAAGGTCGGGAACCGGGGAGCTGTTTTTT
TRBV7-8	TRBJ1-1	many	NA	CASSLAGGRLGNTEAFF	TGTGCCAGCAGCTTAGCAGGAGGCCGACTGGGGAACACTGAAGCTTTCTTT
TRBV5-1	TRBJ2-1	NA	NA	CASSKGTPDNEQFF	TGCGCCAGCAGCAAAGGGACCCCAGACAATGAGCAGTTCTTC
TRBV29-1	TRBJ2-1	NA	NA	CSVGQAKYNEQFF	TGCAGCGTTGGACAGGCCAAGTACAATGAGCAGTTCTTC
TRBV20-1	TRBJ1-1	many	TRBD1	CSARVNRGQGSTEAFF	TGCAGTGCTAGAGTGAATAGGGGACAGGGAAGCACTGAAGCTTTCTTT
TRBV29-1	TRBJ2-5	many	NA	CSAREGFLETQYF	TGCAGCGCTCGAGAGGGGTTCTTGGAGACCCAGTACTTC
TRBV3-1	TRBJ2-5	NA	TRBD2	CASSQAGRGDLETQYF	TGTGCCAGCAGCCAAGCTGGGAGGGGCGACCTGGAGACCCAGTACTTC
TRBV29-1	TRBJ2-2	many	TRBD2	CSVRTSGELFF	TGCAGCGTCCGGACTAGCGGGGAGCTGTTTTTT